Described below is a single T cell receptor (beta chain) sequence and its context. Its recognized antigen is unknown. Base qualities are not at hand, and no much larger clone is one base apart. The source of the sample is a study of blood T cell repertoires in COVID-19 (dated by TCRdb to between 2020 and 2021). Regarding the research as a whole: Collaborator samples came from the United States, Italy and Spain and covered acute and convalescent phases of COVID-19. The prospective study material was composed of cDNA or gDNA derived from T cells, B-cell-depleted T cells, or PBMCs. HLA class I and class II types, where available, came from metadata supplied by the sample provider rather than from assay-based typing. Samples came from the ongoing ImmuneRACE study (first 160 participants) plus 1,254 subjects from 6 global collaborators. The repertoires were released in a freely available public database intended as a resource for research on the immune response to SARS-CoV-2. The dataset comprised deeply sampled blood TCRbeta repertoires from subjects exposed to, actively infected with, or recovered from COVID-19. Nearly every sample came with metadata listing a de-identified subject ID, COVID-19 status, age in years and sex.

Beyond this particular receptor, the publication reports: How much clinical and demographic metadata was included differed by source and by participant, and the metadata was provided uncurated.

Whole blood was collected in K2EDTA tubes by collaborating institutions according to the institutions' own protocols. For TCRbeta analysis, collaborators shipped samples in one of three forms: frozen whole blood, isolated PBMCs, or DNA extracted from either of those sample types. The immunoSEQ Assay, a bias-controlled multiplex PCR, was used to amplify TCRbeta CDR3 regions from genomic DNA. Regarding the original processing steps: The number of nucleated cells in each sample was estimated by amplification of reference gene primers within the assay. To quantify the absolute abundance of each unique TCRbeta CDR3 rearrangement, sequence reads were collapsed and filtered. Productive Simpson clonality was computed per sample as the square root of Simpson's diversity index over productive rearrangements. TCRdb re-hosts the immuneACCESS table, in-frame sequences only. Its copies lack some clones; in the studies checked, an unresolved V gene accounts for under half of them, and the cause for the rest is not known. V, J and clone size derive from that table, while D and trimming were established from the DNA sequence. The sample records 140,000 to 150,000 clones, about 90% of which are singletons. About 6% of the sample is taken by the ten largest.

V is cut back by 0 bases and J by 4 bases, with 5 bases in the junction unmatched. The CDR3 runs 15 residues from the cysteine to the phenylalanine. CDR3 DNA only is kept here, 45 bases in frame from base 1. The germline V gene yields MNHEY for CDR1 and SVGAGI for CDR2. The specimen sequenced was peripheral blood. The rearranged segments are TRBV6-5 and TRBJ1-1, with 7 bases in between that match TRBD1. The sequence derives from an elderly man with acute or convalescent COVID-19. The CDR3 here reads CASSYSNQGVTEAFF. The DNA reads TGTGCCAGCAGTTACTCGAACCAGGGGGTCACTGAAGCTTTCTTT.